The 13 T cell receptor beta chains below come from one sample, sequenced in a study of vaccination and CD4 T cells after COVID-19. The Oncomine TCR Beta short-read assay was applied to DNA of cultured CD4+ T cells. TCRdb ran MiXCR on the PCR reads and lists one entry per CDR3 protein. The repertoire has 23,000 or so distinct CDR3 sequences, 67% of them found once; the top ten carry about 20%. The sample's treatment: approximately 10-day PBMC culture with coronavirus spike peptide pools or control peptides (ViraFEST assay). No cognate antigen is known for these TCRs. The input for sequencing was CD4+ T cells from blood, cultured in vitro, taken after SARS-CoV-2 vaccination. The source of these receptors is a human donor who received a COVID-19 vaccine.

The genes are TRBV6-1 and TRBJ1-5; D is uncertain. The CDR3 sequence is 11 residues long. In germline, CDR1 is MNHNS, CDR2 SASEGT. V lost 9 bases and J 2 bases, leaving 5 bases between the germline ends. Written as DNA, the CDR3 is TGTGCCAGTGGGGGCAATCAGCCCCAGCATTTT. The encoded protein is CASGGNQPQHF.

The rearrangement uses TRBV7-3 and TRBJ2-5; 11 bases match TRBD1. CDR3 size: 14 residues. With 5 bases clipped from V and 4 bases from J, the junction kept 3 bases outside the gene matches. Germline V CDR1 and CDR2: SGHTA, FQGTGA. The CDR3 DNA is TGTGCCAGCAGCCGGACAGGGGGCAGAGAGACCCAGTACTTC. Amino acid sequence: CASSRTGGRETQYF.

The chain uses TRBV30 and TRBJ1-2; a possible D gene is TRBD1 (6 bases). From germline, CDR1 is GTSNPN and CDR2 SVGIG (reference sequence). The ends were cut back, 4 bases at V and 8 bases at J, with 20 bases in the middle. CDR3 size: 14 residues. CDR3 nucleotide sequence: TGTGCCTGGAAGCCGGGCAGGGGTTACGACGGCTACACCTTC. Its translation: CAWKPGRGYDGYTF.

V and J are TRBV6-1 and TRBJ1-5; 8 bases are a match to TRBD1. Germline CDR1 MNHNS, CDR2 SASEGT. V lost 6 bases to trimming and J lost 5 bases; unmatched junction nucleotides: 3. The CDR3 runs to 13 residues. The CDR3 nucleotides are TGTGCCAGCAGGGACAGGGTGGATCAGCCCCAGCATTTT. Translation gives CASRDRVDQPQHF.

V usage is TRBV21-1 and J usage is TRBJ2-7; the table's TRBD1 call for D was not verified on the DNA. TRBV21-1 is tagged as a pseudogene. This CDR3 comprises 13 residues. This CDR3 is CASSSRGADEQYF. In DNA, the CDR3 is TGTGCCAGCAGCTCGCGGGGCGCGGACGAGCAGTACTTC.

The chain employs TRBV7-9 and TRBJ1-6; D ambiguous. This CDR3 is built from 18 residues. V gave up 2 bases and J gave up 4 bases, with 18 bases separating them. Germline CDR1 and CDR2: SEHNR and FQNEAQ (reference sequence). The CDR3 is CASSLKLSSREYNSPLHF. DNA of the CDR3: TGTGCCAGCAGCTTAAAACTATCATCCCGTGAATATAATTCACCCCTCCACTTT.

The chain recombines TRBV19 with TRBJ2-4; TRBD2 is a possible D gene (6 bases). The germline V gene has CDR1 LNHDA and CDR2 SQIVND (reference sequence). V lost 6 bases and J 10 bases, leaving 16 bases between the germline ends. This CDR3 is 13 amino acids long. The CDR3 here is CASRGGAIGIQYF. CDR3 DNA: TGTGCCAGTAGAGGAGGGGCCATCGGGATTCAGTACTTC.

The chain carries TRBV27 and TRBJ2-7, with D uncertain. Germline V gives CDR1 MNHEY, CDR2 SMNVEV (reference sequence). The CDR3 length is 15 residues. The V gene lost 6 bases and the J gene lost 3 bases, with 18 bases spanning the gap. The CDR3 protein is CASSPRAGGLYEQYF. Here the CDR3 DNA reads TGTGCCAGCAGCCCTAGGGCAGGTGGGCTCTACGAGCAGTACTTC.

The chain joins TRBV30 to TRBJ2-7, with 7 bases fitting TRBD1. The V segment lost 4 bases and the J segment 2 bases; nucleotides outside the gene matches: 5. Germline V CDR1 and CDR2: GTSNPN, SVGIG (reference sequence). CDR3 length: 13 residues. The CDR3 here is CAWTRQGAYEQYF. For the CDR3, the DNA is TGTGCCTGGACCAGGCAGGGGGCCTACGAGCAGTACTTC.

The gene calls are TRBV7-2 and TRBJ2-3, with 7 bases lining up with TRBD2. After removal of 0 bases from V and 5 bases from J, the junction contained 8 bases not matched to a gene. CDR3 length equals 16 residues. Looked up from germline, CDR1 is SGHTA and CDR2 is FQGNSA. CDR3 protein: CASSLALGLAEDTQYF. The CDR3 nucleotides are TGTGCCAGCAGCTTAGCATTAGGGCTAGCGGAAGATACGCAGTATTTT.

This chain connects TRBV30 to TRBJ2-5, with a possible D match to TRBD2 (6 bases). V lost 0 bases and J 1 base, leaving 12 bases between the germline ends. Germline V gene data show CDR1 as GTSNPN and CDR2 as SVGIG (reference sequence). The CDR3 consists of 15 residues. CDR3 DNA: TGTGCCTGGAGTGTAGGGTCGGGGGTCCAAGAGACCCAGTACTTC. Encoded protein: CAWSVGSGVQETQYF.

This clonotype was picked up one time. The V gene is TRBV6-1, the J gene TRBJ1-3, with 8 positions matching TRBD1. This CDR3 has 15 residues. Germline lookup yields CDR1 MNHNS and CDR2 SASEGT. The trim removed 3 bases at V and 4 bases at J, leaving 5 bases unmatched. In nucleotides, the CDR3 is TGTGCCAGCAGTGAGAGGACAGGGCTGGGAAACACCATATATTTT. As protein: CASSERTGLGNTIYF.

This chain links TRBV12-3 or TRBV12-4 with TRBJ2-2; 11 nucleotides match TRBD2. V lost 5 bases and J lost 8; bases outside the gene matches: 7. The CDR3 spans 15 residues. The CDR3 nucleotides are TGTGCCAGCAGTCTCGGGACTAGCGGCTTAGGGGAGCTGTTTTTT. Its translation: CASSLGTSGLGELFF.